Listed below are T cell receptor beta chains from one sample, sequenced in a study of human versus mouse CDR3 diversity and MHC coevolution. Clones were read by immunoSEQ multiplex PCR, and TCRdb kept only the in-frame ones, dropping some. The table records about 60,000 clones, around 94% of them present only once. The specimen sequenced was naive CD4+ T cells from blood. These receptors came from a person between 55 and 69 years old in good health. Each CDR3 is given with its conserved first and last residue. The D gene is left open where the match is weak. A row's size may be missing; if present it is once, few, many or a size class.

. TRBJ1-1 TRBV5-8 . TGTGCCAGCAGCTTGCAGAACACTGAAGCTTTCTTT CASSLQNTEAFF
. TRBJ1-4 TRBV5-5 TRBD1 TGTGCCAGCAGCTTGGTTCAGGGGGCTGCATCTAATGAAAAACTGTTTTTT CASSLVQGAASNEKLFF
. TRBJ1-1 TRBV18 TRBD1 TGTGCCAGCTCGCTTACCGGGACAGGAATGAACACTGAAGCTTTCTTT CASSLTGTGMNTEAFF
. TRBJ2-5 TRBV4-2 TRBD2 TGTGCCAGCAGCCAATCACGACTAGCGGGGGGACGGGGGGCCCAAGAGACCCAGTACTTC CASSQSRLAGGRGAQETQYF
. TRBJ2-5 TRBV15 TRBD1 TGTGCCACCAGCGTGGACAGGGGGTTGGAGACCCAGTACTTC CATSVDRGLETQYF
few TRBJ1-2 TRBV10-3 . TGTGCCATCAGTGAAGGGGAACCTTATGGCTACACCTTC CAISEGEPYGYTF
once TRBJ2-3 TRBV6-1 . TGTGCCAGCAGTGAACCCGAACAGGGTTGGGCGCAGTATTTT CASSEPEQGWAQYF
. TRBJ2-3 TRBV7-3 . TGTGCCAGCAGCCTAGGCCTCGACACAGATACGCAGTATTTT CASSLGLDTDTQYF
. TRBJ2-5 TRBV7-3 TRBD1 TGTGCCAGCAGCTTCGGACAGGGCAACCAAGAGACCCAGTACTTC CASSFGQGNQETQYF
. TRBJ1-2 TRBV4-1 . TGCGCCAGCAGCCAAGTTGAGGAGGCGGACTATGGCTACACCTTC CASSQVEEADYGYTF
. TRBJ2-2 TRBV7-9 . TGTGCCAGCAGTCCTTTGTCCGGGGGCACCGGGGAGCTGTTTTTT CASSPLSGGTGELFF
. TRBJ2-3 TRBV18 TRBD2 TGTGCCAGCTCACAAACTCTGCTGGGGACTAGCGGGAGGACGGAGACAGATACGCAGTATTTT CASSQTLLGTSGRTETDTQYF
. TRBJ2-7 TRBV6-6 . TGTGCCAGCAGCCCCGACGGAGCCTTTTCCTACGAGCAGTACTTC CASSPDGAFSYEQYF
. TRBJ2-7 TRBV19 TRBD2 TGTGCCAGTAGGGTCCTAGCGGGGGATTCCTACGAGCAGTACTTC CASRVLAGDSYEQYF
. TRBJ2-3 TRBV7-3 . TGTGCCAGCAGCTTAGGCAGGGAAGATACGCAGTATTTT CASSLGREDTQYF
. TRBJ2-1 TRBV7-9 TRBD2 TGTGCCAGCAGCAGCGGGATACTAGCGCAAAGCTCCTACAATGAGCAGTTCTTC CASSSGILAQSSYNEQFF
. TRBJ1-5 TRBV6-1 TRBD1 TGTGCCAGCAGGACCGACAGGGTGAGCAATCAGCCCCAGCATTTT CASRTDRVSNQPQHF
. TRBJ1-1 TRBV5-6 TRBD1 TGTGCCAGCAGCGCAAGCCCAGGGGGCGGTGAAGCTTTCTTT CASSASPGGGEAFF
. TRBJ1-1 TRBV19 . TGTGCCAGTAGTGGACAGCTGAACACTGAAGCTTTCTTT CASSGQLNTEAFF
. TRBJ2-1 TRBV18 . TGTGCCAGCTCACCAGCGGGATCTTACGTGGCGTCCCCGGGCGGATACAATGAGCAGTTCTTC CASSPAGSYVASPGGYNEQFF
. TRBJ2-3 TRBV19 . TGTGCCGGTAGCCTAGGGCGGGGAGATACGCAGTATTTT CAGSLGRGDTQYF
. TRBJ2-7 TRBV7-9 TRBD2 TGTGCCAGCAGCCGACTAGCGGGAGTCCACGAGCAGTACTTC CASSRLAGVHEQYF
. TRBJ2-7 TRBV12-5 . TGTGCGTCAGGGTACCTGACCTACGAGCAGTACTTC CASGYLTYEQYF
. TRBJ2-5 TRBV5-6 TRBD2 TGTGCCAGCAGCCTAAGGACTAGCGGGAGGATGAGTGAGACCCAGTACTTC CASSLRTSGRMSETQYF
. TRBJ2-7 TRBV19 TRBD2 TGTGCCAGTAGTGACCCGAGGGGAGGGAGCTCCTACGAGCAGTACTTC CASSDPRGGSSYEQYF
. TRBJ2-1 TRBV12-5 TRBD2 TGTGCTAGTGGTTTCCCCCGACTAGCGGGAGGGCAGGTTGAGCAGTTCTTC CASGFPRLAGGQVEQFF